One sample yielded the 32 T cell receptor beta chains listed below, sequenced in a study of breast tumors, draining lymph nodes, adjacent tissues. Samples came from axillary lymph nodes draining the breast cancer. TCRdb recomputed calls from the multiplex PCR reads with MiXCR, one row per CDR3 protein. The sample yields some 170,000 distinct CDR3 sequences, more than 25% seen once. The sequenced sample consisted of axillary lymph node tissue. These receptors came from a female donor with breast cancer. Some clones in this sample may be carry-over from other donors' samples.

The table lists this clonotype with many counts. The chain employs TRBV14 and TRBJ2-5; D is uncertain. CDR1 and CDR2 (germline): SGHDN, FVKESK. Deletions cut 6 bases from V and 5 bases from J, with 13 bases between. CDR3 length: 13 residues. The CDR3 region has the DNA TGTGCCAGCAGGAGTGGGATATGGGAGACCCAGTACTTC. Its translation is CASRSGIWETQYF. The entire variable domain, with the rest obtained from reference TRBV14 and TRBJ2-5, is as follows: EAGVTQFPSHSVIEKGQTVTLRCDPISGHDNLYWYRRVMGKEIKFLLHFVKESKQDESGMPNNRFLAERTGGTYSTLKVQPAELEDSGVYFCASRSGIWETQYFGPGTRLLVL.

This clonotype showed up many times. The rearrangement links TRBV4-1 to TRBJ1-5; D gene unclear. The CDR3 runs to 13 residues. Germline V gives CDR1 MGHRA, CDR2 YSYEKL. V dropped 0 bases and J dropped 4 bases, with 4 bases sitting between them. The CDR3 loop reads CASSQDPNQPQHF. The CDR3 DNA is TGCGCCAGCAGCCAAGATCCTAATCAGCCCCAGCATTTT.

CDR3 sequence reads: CASSRTGLAGNEQFF. CDR3 coding DNA: TGCGCCAGCAGCAGGACGGGACTAGCGGGCAATGAGCAGTTCTTC. The chain couples TRBV5-1 to TRBJ2-1; 12 bases align to TRBD2. This CDR3 comprises 15 residues. V lost 4 bases, J lost 6 bases, and 5 bases stayed unmatched. Germline CDR1 is SGHRS and CDR2 is YFSETQ.

This clonotype appeared many times. The chain has TRBV2 and TRBJ2-2; perhaps TRBD2 as D (6 bases). Trimming left V 6 bases short and J 0 bases short, with 8 bases between. The CDR3 runs to 14 residues. Per germline, CDR1 SNHLY and CDR2 FYNNEI. The CDR3 loop is CASSGSANTGELFF. DNA of the CDR3: TGTGCCAGCAGCGGGAGCGCGAACACCGGGGAGCTGTTTTTT.

Details on this clonotype: One junction end disagrees with the germline gene, perhaps due to a read error. The chain uses TRBV18 and TRBJ2-5; D not resolved. This CDR3 is built from 16 residues. Germline CDR1 and CDR2: KGHSH and LQKENI. The CDR3 region has the DNA TGTGCTAGCTCACCACCGACTGACGGACGACAAGAGACCCAGTACTTC. Amino acids: CASSPPTDGRQETQYF.

This clonotype appeared many times. The V gene is TRBV11-2, the J gene TRBJ2-5; 8 bases map to TRBD2. With 5 bases clipped from V and 5 bases from J, the junction kept 13 bases outside the gene matches. The germline gives CDR1 SGHAT, CDR2 FQNNGV. This CDR3 is built from 16 residues. This chain's CDR3 is CASSPGGGPRGETQYF. CDR3 DNA: TGTGCCAGCAGCCCGGGGGGGGGACCCCGCGGGGAGACCCAGTACTTC.

As concerns this clonotype: A much larger clone sits a single nucleotide away, making a read error possible. The genes are TRBV6-2 or TRBV6-3 and TRBJ2-7, with D possibly matching TRBD2 (5 bases). Germline V CDR1 and CDR2: MNHEY, SVGEGT. Trimming removed 11 bases at V and 6 bases at J, with 14 bases between. The length of the CDR3 is 11 residues. The CDR3 nucleotides read TGTGCCGCCTACACCGGGGTCGAGCAGTACTTC. Translating gives CAAYTGVEQYF.

This clonotype was seen many times. The chain carries TRBV3-1 and TRBJ2-1; TRBD1 matches at 8 bases. This CDR3 spans 16 amino acids. Germline V gives CDR1 LGHDT, CDR2 YNNKEL (reference sequence). Trimming took 0 bases from V and 7 from J; bases not matched to a gene: 8. As DNA, the CDR3 is TGTGCCAGCAGCCAAGATTGGGCAGGGGGCTCGAATGAGCAGTTCTTC. Translating gives CASSQDWAGGSNEQFF.

This clonotype was observed a few times. The chain carries TRBV28 and TRBJ2-2; a weak D match, TRBD1 (6 bases). CDR3 length equals 16 residues. Germline assignment: CDR1 MDHEN and CDR2 SYDVKM. The V end was cut by 8 bases, the J end by 3 bases, with 19 bases between. The CDR3 spells CASSIPGTKYTGELFF. CDR3 nucleotide sequence: TGTGCCAGCTCGATACCCGGGACAAAGTACACCGGGGAGCTGTTTTTT.

To note about this clonotype: An end of the junction does not agree with germline; a read error may underlie this. This chain connects TRBV7-9 to TRBJ1-2; D is uncertain. Germline values: CDR1 SEHNR, CDR2 FQNEAQ (reference sequence). There are 14 residues in the CDR3. CDR3 region: CASSVARVGYGYTF. CDR3 coding DNA: TGTGCCAGCAGCGTAGCCCGGGTGGGCTATGGCTACACCTTC.

This clonotype was seen more than once but under ten times. A much larger clone lies one base from this, so it may be a read error. This rearrangement joins TRBV9 to TRBJ2-1; D is perhaps TRBD2 (5 bases). CDR3 length: 17 residues. Germline V CDR1 and CDR2: SGDLS, YYNGEE. The V end lost 3 bases, the J end lost 9 bases, and 25 bases lay between the germline ends. The chain's CDR3 is CASSARWGGSEVTEQFF. As DNA, the CDR3 is TGTGCCAGCAGCGCGCGATGGGGTGGGAGTGAGGTCACTGAGCAGTTCTTC.

This clonotype was picked up many times. This chain joins TRBV15 and TRBJ1-5, with D possibly being TRBD1 (6 bases). This CDR3 is built from 13 residues. Trimming left V 3 bases short and J 5 bases short, with 8 bases between. CDR1 is LNHNV, CDR2 YYDKDF, per germline (reference sequence). The CDR3 DNA reads as TGTGCCACCAGCAGCCACAGGGATCAGCCCCAGCATTTT. It specifies CATSSHRDQPQHF.

A word on this clonotype: A much more abundant neighbour one base away suggests this may be a read error. The J gene is TRBJ1-2, the V gene TRBV19; D ambiguous. From germline, CDR1 is LNHDA and CDR2 SQIVND (reference sequence). This CDR3 has 12 amino acids. DNA of the CDR3: TGTGCCAGTGGTATCTTGGTCGGGGGCTACACCTTC. It is translated as CASGILVGGYTF. The entire variable domain, with the rest obtained from reference TRBV19 and TRBJ1-2, is as follows: DGGITQSPKYLFRKEGQNVTLSCEQNLNHDAMYWYRQDPGQGLRLIYYSQIVNDFQKGDIAEGYSVSREKKESFPLTVTSAQKNPTAFYLCASGILVGGYTFGSGTRLTVV.

Remarks on this clonotype: No conserved phenylalanine or tryptophan ends this CDR3, so it is likely a read error. This chain links TRBV5-8 with TRBJ1-1, with D possibly being TRBD1 (5 bases). Per germline, CDR1 SGHTS and CDR2 YDEGEE. Trimming pared 3 bases from V and 0 bases from J, leaving 15 bases between. This CDR3 contains 16 residues. CDR3 coding DNA: TGTGCCAGCAGCTCGAACTGGGGGAGATTGAACACTGAAGCTTTCTCT. It encodes CASSSNWGRLNTEAFS.

Comments on this clonotype: As the CDR3 is not closed by the conserved phenylalanine or tryptophan, this likely results from a read error. The CDR3: CATTSISTDTQYL. The CDR3 coding sequence is TGTGCCACCACGTCGATTAGCACAGATACGCAGTATCTT. This sequence joins TRBV14 and TRBJ2-3; unclear D gene. The CDR3 loop spans 13 amino acids. V lost 10 bases and J lost 0, with 11 bases in between. Looked up from germline, CDR1 is SGHDN and CDR2 is FVKESK.

This clonotype was observed once. The V gene is TRBV5-1, the J gene TRBJ2-1; D unclear. Germline V gene data show CDR1 as SGHRS and CDR2 as YFSETQ. The CDR3 loop spans 14 amino acids. With 0 bases removed from V and 0 bases from J, the gap between germline ends came to 4 bases. CDR3 sequence: CASSLASSYNEQFF. The DNA of the CDR3 is TGCGCCAGCAGCTTGGCCAGCTCCTACAATGAGCAGTTCTTC.

The CDR3 loop is CASSEGETQYF. The CDR3, as DNA: TGCGCCAGCAGTGAGGGAGAGACCCAGTACTTC. This chain joins TRBV10-2 and TRBJ2-5; D unresolved. This CDR3 is 11 amino acids long. V gave up 2 bases and J gave up 4 bases, with 2 bases separating them. Per the germline V gene, CDR1 is WSHSY and CDR2 is SAAADI.

Only a few counts were recorded for this clonotype. A much larger clone differs by one base, so this may be a read error. The rearrangement joins TRBV18 to TRBJ2-5; D is unresolved. Germline V lookup: CDR1 KGHSH, CDR2 LQKENI. The CDR3 totals 13 residues. The CDR3 spells CASSPPVQETRYF. CDR3 bases: TGTGCCAGCTCACCACCCGTTCAAGAGACCCGGTACTTC.

The chain employs TRBV5-1 and TRBJ1-1, with 11 bases fitting TRBD1. Germline loops: CDR1 SGHRS, CDR2 YFSETQ. The CDR3 loop spans 11 amino acids. V lost 7 bases to trimming and J lost 11 bases; unmatched junction nucleotides: 4. CDR3 DNA sequence: TGCGCCAGCCTAGGACAGGGGGCTGCTTTCTTT. Its protein is CASLGQGAAFF.

This clonotype was recorded only once. The V and J genes are TRBV10-1 and TRBJ2-2, with D hard to call. From germline, CDR1 is WNHNN and CDR2 SYGVQD (reference sequence). Trimming removed 8 bases at V and 7 bases at J, with 14 bases between. The CDR3 length is 13 residues. The CDR3 DNA sequence: TGCGCCAGCTGGGCCGATCCGAACGGGGAGCTGTTTTTT. Its protein is CASWADPNGELFF.

This clonotype showed up many times. V is TRBV6-5 and J is TRBJ1-4; D call uncertain. V lost 1 base and J lost 6, with 12 bases in between. Germline CDR1 and CDR2: MNHEY and SVGAGI. This CDR3 is 15 amino acids long. The CDR3 DNA reads TGTGCCAGCAGTTACTTAGGGAGGCACGATGAAAAACTGTTTTTT. Translation: CASSYLGRHDEKLFF.

This clonotype appeared many times. The chain employs TRBV5-1 and TRBJ2-7; D not resolved. CDR3 size: 15 residues. CDR1 is SGHRS, CDR2 YFSETQ, per germline. Trimming left V 1 base short and J 2 bases short, with 13 bases between. The CDR3, as DNA: TGCGCCAGCAGCTTGTCTGCAGGCCTCACCTACGAGCAGTACTTC. Translation: CASSLSAGLTYEQYF.

Notes on this clonotype: Because it lacks the conserved phenylalanine or tryptophan at the end, this CDR3 is likely a read error. The chain couples TRBV24-1 to TRBJ1-5; the D is unclear. The CDR3 spans 15 residues. V was shortened by 0 bases and J by 3 bases, with 8 bases between the two germline ends. The germline CDR1 and CDR2 sequences are KGHDR and SFDVKD. CDR3: CATSDLGQTNQPQHV. DNA of the CDR3: TGTGCCACCAGTGATTTGGGGCAGACCAATCAGCCCCAGCATGTT.

This chain connects TRBV3-1 to TRBJ2-1; 10 bases map to TRBD2. Germline CDR1 and CDR2: LGHDT and YNNKEL (reference sequence). This CDR3 comprises 15 residues. After removal of 4 bases from V and 5 bases from J, the junction contained 5 bases not matched to a gene. CDR3 sequence reads: CASSRAGGGDNEQFF. The CDR3 region has the DNA TGTGCCAGCAGCCGAGCGGGAGGGGGGGACAATGAGCAGTTCTTC.

The CDR3 nucleotides are TGTGCCAGCAGGGGGGACACCGCAGCCACTGAAGCTTTCTTT. Translation gives CASRGDTAATEAFF. The chain recombines TRBV2 with TRBJ1-1; the D gene is possibly TRBD1 (6 bases). V dropped 6 bases and J dropped 4 bases, with 15 bases sitting between them. The CDR3 has 14 residues. The germline gives CDR1 SNHLY, CDR2 FYNNEI.

In the case of this clonotype: A read error may account for a junction end that differs from germline. The V gene is TRBV2, the J gene TRBJ2-7; D is undetermined. The CDR3 is 17 residues long. Germline CDR1 SNHLY, CDR2 FYNNEI. The CDR3 nucleotides are TGTGCCAGCAGTGAATTAGGGCAGATCCTGAGCTCCTATGAGCAGTACTTC. This gives the protein CASSELGQILSSYEQYF.

This clonotype was detected only once. This CDR3 is missing its conserved last phenylalanine or tryptophan, likely due to a read error. The chain carries TRBV19 and TRBJ1-5, with TRBD1 as a possible D gene (5 bases). Germline V CDR1 and CDR2: LNHDA, SQIVND (reference sequence). CDR3 length: 13 residues. CDR3 coding DNA: TGTGCCGGTAGTGAAGGGACGAACCAGCCCCAGCATTCT. Protein sequence: CAGSEGTNQPQHS.

Concerning this clonotype itself: The junction shows a germline mismatch at one end, possibly a read error. The chain employs TRBV6-5 and TRBJ1-1; tentatively, D is TRBD1 (5 bases). CDR3 size: 16 residues. Germline assignment: CDR1 MNHEY and CDR2 SVGAGI. This chain's CDR3 is CASSYVGGPLNTGAFF. The CDR3 DNA reads TGTGCCAGCAGTTACGTGGGGGGACCATTGAACACTGGAGCTTTCTTT.

This clonotype has a count of ten or more. The gene calls are TRBV24-1 and TRBJ2-1; 9 positions agree with TRBD1. CDR3 length: 17 amino acids. V lost 3 bases and J lost 5; bases outside the gene matches: 10. The germline V gene encodes CDR1 KGHDR and CDR2 SFDVKD. The CDR3 region is CATSDVPGTGPNNEQFF. The CDR3 DNA reads as TGTGCCACCAGTGATGTTCCCGGGACAGGGCCTAACAATGAGCAGTTCTTC.

In regard to this clonotype: At one boundary the junction diverges from the germline segment, which might be a read error. The V call is TRBV29-1, the J call TRBJ2-7; the D is unclear. The CDR3 covers 12 residues. The germline V gene encodes CDR1 SQVTM and CDR2 ANQGSEA. CDR3 bases: TGTGGCGCCTCACAGAGCTCCTACGAGCAGTACTTC. Translated, it gives CGASQSSYEQYF.

This clonotype was picked up many times. In DNA form, the CDR3 reads TGTGCCAGCAGCGTACTAGCGGGACCAACAGATACGCAGTATTTT. This sequence encodes CASSVLAGPTDTQYF. The V call is TRBV9, the J call TRBJ2-3, with 9 bases that match TRBD2. CDR1 and CDR2 from the germline V gene are SGDLS and YYNGEE. V was clipped by 1 base and J by 3 bases; unmatched bases: 3. The CDR3 sequence is 15 residues long.

This clonotype was counted at least ten times. V is TRBV28 and J is TRBJ1-5; D remains ambiguous. Trimming removed 5 bases from V and 2 bases from J, with 10 bases in between. The germline gives CDR1 MDHEN, CDR2 SYDVKM. This CDR3 is built from 14 residues. This CDR3 reads CASSPATGNQPQHF. CDR3 coding DNA: TGTGCCAGCAGTCCAGCCACGGGCAATCAGCCCCAGCATTTT.